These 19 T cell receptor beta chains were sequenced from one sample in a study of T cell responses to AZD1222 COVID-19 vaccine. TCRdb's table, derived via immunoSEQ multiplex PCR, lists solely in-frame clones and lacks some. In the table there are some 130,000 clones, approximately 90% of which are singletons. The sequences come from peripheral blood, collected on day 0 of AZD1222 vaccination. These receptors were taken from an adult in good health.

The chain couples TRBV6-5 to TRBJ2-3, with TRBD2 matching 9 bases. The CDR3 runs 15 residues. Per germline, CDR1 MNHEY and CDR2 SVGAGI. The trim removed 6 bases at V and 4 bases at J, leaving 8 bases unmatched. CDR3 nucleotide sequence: TGTGCCAGCAGCCTCAGGACTAGCGTCTCAGATACGCAGTATTTT. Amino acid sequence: CASSLRTSVSDTQYF.

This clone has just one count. The CDR3 DNA sequence: TGTGCCAGCAGTCCGGACGGGAACACTGAAGCTTTCTTT. It specifies CASSPDGNTEAFF. This sequence joins TRBV27 and TRBJ1-1, with D unresolved. Trimming stripped 5 bases from V and 1 base from J, with 8 bases between. Germline V gives CDR1 MNHEY, CDR2 SMNVEV (reference sequence). The CDR3 loop spans 13 amino acids.

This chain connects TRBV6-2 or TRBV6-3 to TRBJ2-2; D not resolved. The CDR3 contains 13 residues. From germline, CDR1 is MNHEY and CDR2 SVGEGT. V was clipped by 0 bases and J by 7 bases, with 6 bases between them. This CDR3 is CASSYSYGGELFF. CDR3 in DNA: TGTGCCAGCAGTTACTCGTATGGCGGGGAGCTGTTTTTT.

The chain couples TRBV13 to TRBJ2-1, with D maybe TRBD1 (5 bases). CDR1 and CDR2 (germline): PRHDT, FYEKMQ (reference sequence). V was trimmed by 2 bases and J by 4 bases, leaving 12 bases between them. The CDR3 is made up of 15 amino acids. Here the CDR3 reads CASSLQGPFYNEQFF. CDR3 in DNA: TGTGCCAGCAGCTTACAGGGCCCTTTTTACAATGAGCAGTTCTTC. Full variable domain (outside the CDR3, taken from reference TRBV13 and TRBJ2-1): AAGVIQSPRHLIKEKRETATLKCYPIPRHDTVYWYQQGPGQDPQFLISFYEKMQSDKGSIPDRFSAQQFSDYHSELNMSSLELGDSALYFCASSLQGPFYNEQFFGPGTRLTVL.

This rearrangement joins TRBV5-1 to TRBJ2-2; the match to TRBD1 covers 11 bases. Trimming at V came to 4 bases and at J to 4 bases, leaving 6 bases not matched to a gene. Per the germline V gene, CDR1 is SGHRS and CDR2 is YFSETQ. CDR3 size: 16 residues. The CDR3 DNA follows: TGCGCCAGCAGCAAAACCGGGACAGGGGGCACCGGGGAGCTGTTTTTT. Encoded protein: CASSKTGTGGTGELFF.

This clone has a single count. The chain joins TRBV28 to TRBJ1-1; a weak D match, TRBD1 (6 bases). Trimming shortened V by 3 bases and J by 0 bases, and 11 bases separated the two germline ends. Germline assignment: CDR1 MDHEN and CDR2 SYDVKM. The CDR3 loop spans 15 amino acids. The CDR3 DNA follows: TGTGCCAGCAGTTTTCCGGACAGAATGAACACTGAAGCTTTCTTT. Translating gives CASSFPDRMNTEAFF. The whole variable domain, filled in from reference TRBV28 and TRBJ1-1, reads DVKVTQSSRYLVKRTGEKVFLECVQDMDHENMFWYRQDPGLGLRLIYFSYDVKMKEKGDIPEGYSVSREKKERFSLILESASTNQTSMYLCASSFPDRMNTEAFFGQGTRLTVV.

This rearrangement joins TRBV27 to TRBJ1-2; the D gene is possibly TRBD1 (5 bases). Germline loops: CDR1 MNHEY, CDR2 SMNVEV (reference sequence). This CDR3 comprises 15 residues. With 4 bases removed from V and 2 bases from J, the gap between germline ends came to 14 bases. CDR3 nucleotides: TGTGCCAGCAGTTCCTTCGACAGTCCCAACTATGGCTACACCTTC. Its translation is CASSSFDSPNYGYTF.

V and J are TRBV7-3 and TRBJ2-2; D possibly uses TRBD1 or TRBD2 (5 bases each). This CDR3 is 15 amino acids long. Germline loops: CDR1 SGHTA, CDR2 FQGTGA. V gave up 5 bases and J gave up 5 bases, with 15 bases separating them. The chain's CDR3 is CASSQEGRTTGELFF. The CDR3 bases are TGTGCCAGCAGCCAAGAGGGCAGGACAACCGGGGAGCTGTTTTTT.

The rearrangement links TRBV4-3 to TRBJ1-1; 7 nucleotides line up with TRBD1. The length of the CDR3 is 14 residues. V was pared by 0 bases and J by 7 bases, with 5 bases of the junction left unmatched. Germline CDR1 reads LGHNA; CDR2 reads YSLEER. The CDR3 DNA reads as TGCGCCAGCAGCCAAGAGGACAGGATGGGTGAAGCTTTCTTT. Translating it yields CASSQEDRMGEAFF.

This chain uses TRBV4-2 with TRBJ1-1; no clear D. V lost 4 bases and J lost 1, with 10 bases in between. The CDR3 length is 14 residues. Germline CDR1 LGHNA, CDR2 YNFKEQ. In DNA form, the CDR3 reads TGTGCCAGCAGCCCGGGGTTATGGAACACTGAAGCTTTCTTT. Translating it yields CASSPGLWNTEAFF.

CDR3 region: CAIGSEFRRETQYF. Written as DNA, the CDR3 is TGTGCCATCGGCTCAGAGTTCCGGAGAGAGACCCAGTACTTC. The chain uses TRBV10-3 and TRBJ2-5; D is unresolved. Germline CDR1 ENHRY, CDR2 SYGVKD. The ends were cut back, 8 bases at V and 4 bases at J, with 17 bases in the middle. This CDR3 has 14 residues.

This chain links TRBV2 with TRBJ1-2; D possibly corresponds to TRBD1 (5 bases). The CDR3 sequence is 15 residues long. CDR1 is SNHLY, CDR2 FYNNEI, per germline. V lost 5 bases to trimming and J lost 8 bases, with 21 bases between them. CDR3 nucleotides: TGTGCCAGCAGTCCTAGTCAGGGCCGGGTCGGCGGCTACACCTTC. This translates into CASSPSQGRVGGYTF.

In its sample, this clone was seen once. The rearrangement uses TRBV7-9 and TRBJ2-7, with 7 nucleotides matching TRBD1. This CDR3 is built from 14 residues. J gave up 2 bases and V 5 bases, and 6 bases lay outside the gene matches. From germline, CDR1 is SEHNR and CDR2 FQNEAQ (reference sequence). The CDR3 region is CASSQQGKPYEQYF. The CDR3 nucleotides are TGTGCCAGCAGCCAACAGGGGAAGCCCTACGAGCAGTACTTC.

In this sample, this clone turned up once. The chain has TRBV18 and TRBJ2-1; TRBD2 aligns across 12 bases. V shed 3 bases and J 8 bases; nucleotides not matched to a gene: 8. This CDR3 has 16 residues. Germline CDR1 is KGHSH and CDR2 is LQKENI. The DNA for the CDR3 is TGTGCCAGCTCACCGTTACTAGCGGGGGGTCAGGATGAGCAGTTCTTC. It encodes CASSPLLAGGQDEQFF.

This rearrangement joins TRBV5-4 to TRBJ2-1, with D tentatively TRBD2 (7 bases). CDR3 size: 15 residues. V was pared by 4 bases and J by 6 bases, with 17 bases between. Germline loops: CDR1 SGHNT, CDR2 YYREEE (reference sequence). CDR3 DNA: TGTGCCAGCAGCGTGCCGGGGGGACAACTCAATGAGCAGTTCTTC. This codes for CASSVPGGQLNEQFF.

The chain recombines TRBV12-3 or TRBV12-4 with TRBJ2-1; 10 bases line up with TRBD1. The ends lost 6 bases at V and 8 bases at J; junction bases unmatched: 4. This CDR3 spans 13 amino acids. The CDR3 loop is CASSRQGAYEQFF. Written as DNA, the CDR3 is TGTGCCAGCAGCAGACAGGGGGCGTATGAGCAGTTCTTC.

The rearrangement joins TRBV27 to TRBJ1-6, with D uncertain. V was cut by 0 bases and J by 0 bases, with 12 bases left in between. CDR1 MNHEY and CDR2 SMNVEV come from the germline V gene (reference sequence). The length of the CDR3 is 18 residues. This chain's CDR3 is CASSLSGGWSSYNSPLHF. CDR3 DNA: TGTGCCAGCAGTTTATCGGGTGGGTGGAGCTCCTATAATTCACCCCTCCACTTT.

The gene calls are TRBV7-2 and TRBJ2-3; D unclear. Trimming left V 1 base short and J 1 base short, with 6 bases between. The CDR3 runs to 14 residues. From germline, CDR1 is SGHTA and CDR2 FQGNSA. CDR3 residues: CASSLGQGTDTQYF. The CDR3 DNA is TGTGCCAGCAGCTTAGGGCAGGGCACAGATACGCAGTATTTT. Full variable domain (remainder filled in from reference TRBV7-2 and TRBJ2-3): GAGVSQSPSNKVTEKGKDVELRCDPISGHTALYWYRQSLGQGLEFLIYFQGNSAPDKSGLPSDRFSAERTGGSVSTLTIQRTQQEDSAVYLCASSLGQGTDTQYFGPGTRLTVL.

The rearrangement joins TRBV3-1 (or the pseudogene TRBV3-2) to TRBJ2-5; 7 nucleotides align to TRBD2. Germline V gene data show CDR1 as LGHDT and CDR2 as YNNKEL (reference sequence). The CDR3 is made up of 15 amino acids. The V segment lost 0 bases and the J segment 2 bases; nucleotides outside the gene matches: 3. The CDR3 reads CASSQETAGQETQYF. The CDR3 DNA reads TGTGCCAGCAGCCAAGAAACAGCGGGGCAAGAGACCCAGTACTTC.